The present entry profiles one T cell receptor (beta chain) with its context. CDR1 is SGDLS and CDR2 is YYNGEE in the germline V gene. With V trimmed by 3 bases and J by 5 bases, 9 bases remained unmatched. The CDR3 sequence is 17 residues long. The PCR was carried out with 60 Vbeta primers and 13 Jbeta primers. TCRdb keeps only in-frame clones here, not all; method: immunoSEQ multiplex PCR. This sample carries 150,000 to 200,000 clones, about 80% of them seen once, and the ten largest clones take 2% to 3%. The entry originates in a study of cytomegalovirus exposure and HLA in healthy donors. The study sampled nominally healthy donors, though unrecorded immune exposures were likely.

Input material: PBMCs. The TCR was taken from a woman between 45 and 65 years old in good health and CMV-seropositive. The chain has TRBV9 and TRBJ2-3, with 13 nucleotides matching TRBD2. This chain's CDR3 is CASSGELAGGSGDTQYF. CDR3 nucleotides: TGTGCCAGCAGCGGAGAACTAGCGGGGGGGAGTGGAGATACGCAGTATTTT.